Presented here are 16 T cell receptor beta chains from one specimen sequenced in a study of CD8 T cells in ankylosing spondylitis. In TCRdb, the 5' RACE reads were re-called with MiXCR into one record per CDR3 protein. In the table there are some 270,000 distinct CDR3 sequences, 18% of which are singletons. The sequencing sample was made of blood, either unsorted or a sorted T cell fraction (not recorded which). These receptors originate from a male donor with ankylosing spondylitis or in good health (not recorded which).

This clonotype has just a few counts. CDR3 region: CSAPSRSSYNEQFF. The CDR3 DNA is TGCAGTGCCCCGTCGAGGAGCTCCTACAATGAGCAGTTCTTC. The chain is built from TRBV20-1 and TRBJ2-1; D call uncertain. The CDR3 spans 14 residues. Germline V CDR1 and CDR2: DFQATT, SNEGSKA (reference sequence). Trimming removed 6 bases from V and 0 bases from J, with 12 bases in between.

This chain links TRBV7-9 with TRBJ2-7, with 7 bases that match TRBD2. Germline V gene sequence: CDR1 SEHNR, CDR2 FQNEAQ (reference sequence). V lost 5 bases to trimming and J lost 3 bases; unmatched junction nucleotides: 13. CDR3 length: 16 amino acids. The CDR3 loop reads CASSRGGELRGYEQYF. The CDR3, as DNA: TGTGCCAGCAGCCGGGGAGGGGAACTGCGTGGCTACGAGCAGTACTTC.

The V gene is TRBV4-1, the J gene TRBJ2-7, with TRBD2 matching 9 bases. The CDR3 runs to 15 residues. Germline V lookup: CDR1 MGHRA, CDR2 YSYEKL. V lost 1 base to trimming and J lost 5 bases; unmatched junction nucleotides: 6. The CDR3 nucleotides are TGCGCCAGCAGCCAAGTGTTCCCTAGCGGGAACGAGCAGTACTTC. Translation gives CASSQVFPSGNEQYF.

This chain links TRBV4-1 with TRBJ2-1; 11 nucleotides agree with TRBD2. There are 18 residues in the CDR3. In germline, CDR1 is MGHRA, CDR2 YSYEKL. The J segment lost 4 bases and the V segment lost 0 bases, leaving 8 bases of the junction unmatched. As DNA, the CDR3 is TGCGCCAGCAGCCAAGATTCACCGGGACTAGCGGTGTACAATGAGCAGTTCTTC. It yields the protein CASSQDSPGLAVYNEQFF.

V is TRBV5-6 and J is TRBJ2-7; 7 bases fit TRBD2. From germline, CDR1 is SGHDT and CDR2 YYEEEE. This CDR3 spans 14 amino acids. V gave up 1 base and J gave up 5 bases; unmatched junction bases: 6. The chain's CDR3 is CASSLIGREDEQYF. DNA for the CDR3: TGTGCCAGCAGCTTGATAGGACGGGAGGACGAGCAGTACTTC.

This clonotype was seen only a few times. The chain joins TRBV27 to TRBJ2-7, with 8 positions matching TRBD2. V was pared by 3 bases and J by 4 bases, with 5 bases of the junction left unmatched. The germline gives CDR1 MNHEY, CDR2 SMNVEV (reference sequence). The CDR3 runs 14 residues. CDR3 in DNA: TGTGCCAGCAGTTTGCGGGGGGCGAGATACGAGCAGTACTTC. Translated, it gives CASSLRGARYEQYF.

The chain uses TRBV20-1 and TRBJ2-1, with D uncertain. The CDR3 sequence is 16 residues long. Germline CDR1 reads DFQATT; CDR2 reads SNEGSKA (reference sequence). Trimming cost V 3 bases and J 0 bases, with 15 bases left between them. The CDR3 sequence is CSASTSVESSYNEQFF. CDR3 bases: TGCAGTGCTAGTACGTCTGTCGAGAGCTCCTACAATGAGCAGTTCTTC.

This clonotype was picked up many times. The chain employs TRBV7-3 and TRBJ2-1; 9 bases align to TRBD2. The CDR3 length is 15 residues. CDR1 SGHTA and CDR2 FQGTGA come from the germline V gene. V was pared by 3 bases and J by 1 base, with 1 base of the junction left unmatched. The CDR3 protein is CASSLGLASYNEQFF. For the CDR3, the DNA is TGTGCCAGCAGCTTGGGACTAGCATCCTACAATGAGCAGTTCTTC.

The chain is built from TRBV4-3 and TRBJ2-7; 9 positions agree with TRBD2. Trimming cost V 0 bases and J 4 bases; bases outside gene matches: 4. This CDR3 has 15 residues. Germline V gene lookup returns CDR1 LGHNA and CDR2 YSLEER. CDR3 sequence reads: CASSQDRSGRYEQYF. The CDR3 coding sequence is TGCGCCAGCAGCCAAGATAGGAGCGGGAGGTACGAGCAGTACTTC.

The rearrangement uses TRBV29-1 and TRBJ2-1; 9 bases are shared with TRBD2. CDR1 and CDR2 (germline): SQVTM, ANQGSEA. V was clipped by 5 bases and J by 9 bases; unmatched bases: 11. CDR3 length equals 14 residues. The DNA of the CDR3 is TGCAGCGTTACAAATAGCGGGAGAGTCAGTGAGCAGTTCTTC. The encoded protein is CSVTNSGRVSEQFF.

This clonotype was observed at least ten times. The chain is built from TRBV4-3 and TRBJ2-1, with TRBD2 matching over 9 bases. Germline values: CDR1 LGHNA, CDR2 YSLEER. The CDR3 runs to 19 residues. After removal of 0 bases from V and 7 bases from J, the junction contained 16 bases not matched to a gene. Here the CDR3 DNA reads TGCGCCAGCAGCCAAGATTCAAGATCGCTAGCGGGATCAAGTAATGAGCAGTTCTTC. It specifies CASSQDSRSLAGSSNEQFF.

The chain is built from TRBV7-2 and TRBJ2-7; D is tentatively TRBD1 or TRBD2 (5 bases each). Germline assignment: CDR1 SGHTA and CDR2 FQGNSA. The CDR3 runs 16 residues. Trimming cost V 3 bases and J 6 bases, with 21 bases left between them. CDR3 nucleotides: TGTGCCAGCAGCTTTTATGGGGGTCGCATCGAAGGCGAGCAGTACTTC. This gives the protein CASSFYGGRIEGEQYF.

V gene TRBV13 combines with J gene TRBJ2-1; D not certain. This CDR3 has 15 amino acids. Germline CDR1 is PRHDT and CDR2 is FYEKMQ (reference sequence). Trimming took off 1 base at V and 5 bases at J, with 12 bases between the two ends. CDR3 residues: CASSLAVHGHNEQFF. CDR3 nucleotides: TGTGCCAGCAGCTTAGCGGTACATGGGCACAATGAGCAGTTCTTC.

This clonotype was detected only a few times. This chain links TRBV14 with TRBJ2-1; D remains unclear. This CDR3 region has 14 residues. V was cut by 4 bases and J by 8 bases, with 15 bases left in between. Per germline, CDR1 SGHDN and CDR2 FVKESK. For the CDR3, the DNA is TGTGCCAGCAGCCCCTCTCTAGGGATCCATGAGCAGTTCTTC. Its protein product is CASSPSLGIHEQFF.

The chain carries TRBV27 and TRBJ2-1; 9 bases map to TRBD2. CDR3 length: 16 amino acids. Germline V gives CDR1 MNHEY, CDR2 SMNVEV (reference sequence). Trimming cost V 4 bases and J 4 bases; bases outside gene matches: 8. In DNA form, the CDR3 reads TGTGCCAGCAGTTCTCCGACTAGCGGTGATTACAATGAGCAGTTCTTC. As protein: CASSSPTSGDYNEQFF.

A few counts support this clonotype. The genes are TRBV29-1 and TRBJ2-1, with TRBD2 matching over 7 bases. The length of the CDR3 is 14 residues. The ends lost 5 bases at V and 4 bases at J; junction bases unmatched: 8. Germline CDR1 is SQVTM and CDR2 is ANQGSEA. The CDR3 coding sequence is TGCAGCGTTCATTTAGGACTAGTTTACAATGAGCAGTTCTTC. Translating gives CSVHLGLVYNEQFF.